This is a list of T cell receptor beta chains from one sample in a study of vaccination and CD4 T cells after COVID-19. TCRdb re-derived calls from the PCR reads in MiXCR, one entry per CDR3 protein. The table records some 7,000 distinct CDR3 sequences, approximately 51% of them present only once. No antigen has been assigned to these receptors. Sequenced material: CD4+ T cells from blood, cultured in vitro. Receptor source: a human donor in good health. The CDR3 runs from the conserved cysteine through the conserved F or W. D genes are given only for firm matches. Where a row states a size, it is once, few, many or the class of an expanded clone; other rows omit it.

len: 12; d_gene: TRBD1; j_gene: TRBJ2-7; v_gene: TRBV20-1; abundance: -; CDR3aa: CSAHRDRGLGNF; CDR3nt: TGCAGTGCTCACCGGGACAGGGGCCTCGGGAACTTC
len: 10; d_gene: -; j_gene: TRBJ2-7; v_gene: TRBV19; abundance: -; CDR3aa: CAPNSYEQYF; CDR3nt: TGTGCCCCCAATTCGTACGAGCAGTACTTC
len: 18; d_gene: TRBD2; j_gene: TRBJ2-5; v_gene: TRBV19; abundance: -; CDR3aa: CASSTTGTSGSVRVTQYF; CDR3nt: TGTGCCAGTTCCACGACCGGGACTAGCGGGTCGGTGAGGGTGACCCAGTACTTC
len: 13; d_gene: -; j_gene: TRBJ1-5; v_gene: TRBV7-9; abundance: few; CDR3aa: CASSLAQGGPQHF; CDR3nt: TGTGCCAGCAGCTTAGCGCAAGGAGGGCCCCAGCATTTT
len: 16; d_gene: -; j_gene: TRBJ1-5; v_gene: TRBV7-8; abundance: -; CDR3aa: CASSLARGNSNQPQHF; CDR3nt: TGTGCCAGCAGCTTAGCGCGAGGAAATAGCAATCAGCCCCAGCATTTT
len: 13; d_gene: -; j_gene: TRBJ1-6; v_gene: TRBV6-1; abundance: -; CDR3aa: CASTAVYNSPLHF; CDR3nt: TGTGCCAGCACCGCGGTCTATAATTCACCCCTCCACTTT
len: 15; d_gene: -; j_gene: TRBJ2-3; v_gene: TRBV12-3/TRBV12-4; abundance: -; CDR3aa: CASSLAGIYTDTQYF; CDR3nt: TGTGCCAGCAGTTTAGCGGGAATATACACAGATACGCAGTATTTT
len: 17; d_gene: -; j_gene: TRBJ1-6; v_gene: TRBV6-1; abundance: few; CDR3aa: CASRSDLRGFDNSPLHF; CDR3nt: TGTGCCAGCCGATCAGACCTCCGGGGGTTCGATAATTCACCCCTCCACTTT
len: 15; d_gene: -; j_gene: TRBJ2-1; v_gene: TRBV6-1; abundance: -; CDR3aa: CASRPYGTRYNEQFF; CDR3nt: TGTGCCAGCAGACCATACGGGACCCGGTACAATGAGCAGTTCTTC
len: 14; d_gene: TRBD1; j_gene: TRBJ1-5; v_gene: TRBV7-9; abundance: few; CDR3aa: CASSYRGDNQPQHF; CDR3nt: TGTGCCAGCAGTTACAGGGGCGACAATCAGCCCCAGCATTTT
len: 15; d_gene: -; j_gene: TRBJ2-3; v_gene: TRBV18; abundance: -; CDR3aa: CASSPILAGTDTQYF; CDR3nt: TGTGCCAGCTCACCGATATTGGCGGGCACAGATACGCAGTATTTT
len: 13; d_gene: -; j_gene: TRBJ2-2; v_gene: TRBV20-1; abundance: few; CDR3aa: CSARLGNTGELFF; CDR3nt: TGCAGTGCTAGGCTAGGGAACACCGGGGAGCTGTTTTTT
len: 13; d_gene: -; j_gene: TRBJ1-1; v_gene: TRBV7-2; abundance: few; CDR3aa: CASSLAWGSEAFF; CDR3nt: TGTGCCAGCAGCTTAGCCTGGGGTAGTGAAGCTTTCTTT
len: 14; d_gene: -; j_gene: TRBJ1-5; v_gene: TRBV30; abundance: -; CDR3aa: CAWSLGGPNQPQHF; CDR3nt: TGTGCCTGGAGTTTGGGGGGACCCAATCAGCCCCAGCATTTT
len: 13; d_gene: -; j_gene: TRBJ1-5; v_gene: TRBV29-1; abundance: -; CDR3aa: CSVSQGGEQPQHF; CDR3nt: TGCAGCGTTTCCCAAGGAGGGGAGCAGCCCCAGCATTTT
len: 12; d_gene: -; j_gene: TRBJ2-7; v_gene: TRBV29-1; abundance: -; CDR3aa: CSVGLASYEQYF; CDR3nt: TGCAGCGTGGGGCTAGCGTCCTACGAGCAGTACTTC
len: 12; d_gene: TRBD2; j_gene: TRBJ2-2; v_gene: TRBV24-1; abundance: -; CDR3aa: CATGSGVGELFF; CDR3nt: TGTGCCACCGGGAGCGGGGTCGGGGAGCTGTTTTTT
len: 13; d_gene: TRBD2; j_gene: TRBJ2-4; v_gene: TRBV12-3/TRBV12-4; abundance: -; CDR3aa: CASRPSGKGIQYF; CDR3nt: TGTGCCAGCAGACCTAGCGGGAAAGGGATTCAGTACTTC
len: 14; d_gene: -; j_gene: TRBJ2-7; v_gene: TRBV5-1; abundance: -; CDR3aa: CASSLAAGRYEQYF; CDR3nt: TGCGCCAGCAGCTTGGCCGCAGGGCGGTACGAGCAGTACTTC
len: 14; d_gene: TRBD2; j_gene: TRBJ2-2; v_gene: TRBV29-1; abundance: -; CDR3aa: CSVGRGEGGGELFF; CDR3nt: TGCAGCGTTGGGCGCGGGGAGGGAGGCGGGGAGCTGTTTTTT
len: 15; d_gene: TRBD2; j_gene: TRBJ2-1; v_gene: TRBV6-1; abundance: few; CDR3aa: CASSRLAGGYNEQFF; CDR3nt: TGTGCCAGCAGTAGACTAGCGGGAGGTTACAATGAGCAGTTCTTC
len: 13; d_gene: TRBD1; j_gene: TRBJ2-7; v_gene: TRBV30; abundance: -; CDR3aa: CALLGDRGPEQYF; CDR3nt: TGTGCCCTACTAGGGGACAGGGGGCCTGAGCAGTACTTC
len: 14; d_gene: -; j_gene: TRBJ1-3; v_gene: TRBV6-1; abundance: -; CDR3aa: CASIADHSGNTIYF; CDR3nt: TGTGCCAGCATAGCGGACCACTCTGGAAACACCATATATTTT
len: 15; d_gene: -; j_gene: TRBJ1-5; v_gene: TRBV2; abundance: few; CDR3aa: CASSPQVNSNQPQHF; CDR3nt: TGTGCCAGCAGTCCACAGGTCAATAGCAATCAGCCCCAGCATTTT
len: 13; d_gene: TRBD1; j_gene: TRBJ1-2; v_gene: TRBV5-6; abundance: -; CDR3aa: CASSLGQGNGYTF; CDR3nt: TGTGCCAGCAGCTTGGGACAGGGAAACGGCTACACCTTC
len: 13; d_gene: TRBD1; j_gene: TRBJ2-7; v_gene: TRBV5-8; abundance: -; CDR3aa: CASNRDRAYEQYF; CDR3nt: TGTGCCAGCAACCGGGACAGGGCCTACGAGCAGTACTTC
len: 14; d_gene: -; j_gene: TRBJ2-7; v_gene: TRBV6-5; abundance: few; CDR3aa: CASSYGMSSYEQYF; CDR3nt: TGTGCCAGCAGTTACGGTATGAGCTCCTACGAGCAGTACTTC